The sequence of this T cell receptor (beta chain) was determined in a study of control samples from healthy donors and cancer patients. V trimming: 7 bases; J trimming: 2 bases; junction bases outside the gene matches: 5. There are 15 residues in the CDR3. Per the germline V gene, CDR1 is ENHRY and CDR2 is SYGVKD. This clone was counted once. TCRdb's table, derived via immunoSEQ multiplex PCR, lists solely in-frame clones and lacks some. Here the sample spans approximately 52,000 clones, approximately 85% being singletons. The specimen sequenced was blood. The genes are TRBV10-3 and TRBJ2-7, with 13 positions matching TRBD2. This sequence originates from a man between 50 and 59 years old in good health. CDR3 bases: TGTGCCATCAAAGACGGGACTAGCGGGACCTACGAGCAGTACTTC. Translation: CAIKDGTSGTYEQYF.